This entry is about one T cell receptor (beta chain). This table comes from immunoSEQ multiplex PCR, and its TCRdb copy is limited to in-frame clones, with some not included. Of 17,000 or so clones listed, roughly 83% are singletons. Sample time point: pre-treatment baseline. These data are taken from a study of blood T cell dynamics during melanoma immunotherapy. As for the study in general: First-line therapy was either pembrolizumab or nivolumab with ipilimumab for metastatic melanoma.

Germline values: CDR1 GTSNPN, CDR2 SVGIG (reference sequence). This CDR3 has 14 residues. V dropped 5 bases and J dropped 5; count of bases not matched to a gene: 9. This receptor was identified in a human donor with melanoma. The gene calls are TRBV30 and TRBJ1-1, with TRBD1 matching 9 bases. This specimen was blood, taken from a patient treated with checkpoint blockade. The CDR3 sequence is CAWGKQGAGTEAFF. The CDR3 nucleotides are TGTGCCTGGGGCAAACAGGGGGCTGGGACTGAAGCTTTCTTT.